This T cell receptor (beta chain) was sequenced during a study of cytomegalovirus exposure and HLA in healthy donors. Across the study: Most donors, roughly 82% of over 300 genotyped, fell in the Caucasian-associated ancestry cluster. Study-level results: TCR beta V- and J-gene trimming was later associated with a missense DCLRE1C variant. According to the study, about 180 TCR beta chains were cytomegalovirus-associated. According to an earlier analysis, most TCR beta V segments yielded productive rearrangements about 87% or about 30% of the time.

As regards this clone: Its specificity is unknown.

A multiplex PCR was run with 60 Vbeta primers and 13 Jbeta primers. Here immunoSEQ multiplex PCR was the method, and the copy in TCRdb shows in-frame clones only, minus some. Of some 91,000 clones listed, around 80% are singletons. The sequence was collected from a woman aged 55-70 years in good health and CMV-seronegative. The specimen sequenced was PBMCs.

The CDR3 nucleotides read TGTGCCAGCAGCCATCGGGACTCCAACTCCTACGAGCAGTACTTC. Its translation is CASSHRDSNSYEQYF. The V call is TRBV7-2, the J call TRBJ2-7; D might be TRBD2 (6 bases). Germline V gene data show CDR1 as SGHTA and CDR2 as FQGNSA. V lost 5 bases, J lost 0 bases, and 14 bases lay in between. The CDR3 consists of 15 residues.